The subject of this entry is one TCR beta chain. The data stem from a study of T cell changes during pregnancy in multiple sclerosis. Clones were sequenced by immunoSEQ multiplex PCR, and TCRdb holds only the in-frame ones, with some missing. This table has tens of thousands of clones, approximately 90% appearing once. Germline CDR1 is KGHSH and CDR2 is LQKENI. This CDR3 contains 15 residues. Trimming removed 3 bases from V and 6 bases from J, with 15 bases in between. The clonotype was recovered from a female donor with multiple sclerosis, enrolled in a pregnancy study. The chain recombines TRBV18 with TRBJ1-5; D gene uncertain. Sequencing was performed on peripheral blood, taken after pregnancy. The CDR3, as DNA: TGTGCCAGCTCACCGGGAGGTTTGTCGGGTCAGCCCCAGCATTTT. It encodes CASSPGGLSGQPQHF.